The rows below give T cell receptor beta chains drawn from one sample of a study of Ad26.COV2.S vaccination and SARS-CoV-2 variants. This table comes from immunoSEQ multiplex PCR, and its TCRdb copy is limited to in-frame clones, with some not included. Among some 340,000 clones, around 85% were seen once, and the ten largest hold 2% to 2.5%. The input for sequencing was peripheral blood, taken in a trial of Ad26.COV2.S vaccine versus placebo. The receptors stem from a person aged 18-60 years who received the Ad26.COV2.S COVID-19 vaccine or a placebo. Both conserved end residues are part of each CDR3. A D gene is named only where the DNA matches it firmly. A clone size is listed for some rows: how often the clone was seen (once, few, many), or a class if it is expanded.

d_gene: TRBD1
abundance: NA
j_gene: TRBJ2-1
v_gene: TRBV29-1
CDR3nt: TGCAGCGCGATACAGGGGAATGAGCAGTTCTTC
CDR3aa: CSAIQGNEQFF

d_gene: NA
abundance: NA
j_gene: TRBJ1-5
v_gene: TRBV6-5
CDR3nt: TGTGCCAGCTTGATGGCCGGGGGCAATCAGCCCCAGCATTTT
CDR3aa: CASLMAGGNQPQHF

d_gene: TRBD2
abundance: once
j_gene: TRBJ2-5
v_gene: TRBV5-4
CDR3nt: TGTGCCAGCAACAGCGGGGGAACCCAAGAGACCCAGTACTTC
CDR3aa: CASNSGGTQETQYF

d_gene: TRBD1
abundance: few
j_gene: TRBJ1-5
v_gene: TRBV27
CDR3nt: TGTGCCAGCAGTTTTAGGGGACAGGGAACTAGTCAGCCCCAGCATTTT
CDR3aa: CASSFRGQGTSQPQHF

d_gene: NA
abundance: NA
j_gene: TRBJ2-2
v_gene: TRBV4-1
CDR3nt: TGCGCCAGCAGCCAAGACACCGGGGAGCTGTTTTTT
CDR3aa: CASSQDTGELFF

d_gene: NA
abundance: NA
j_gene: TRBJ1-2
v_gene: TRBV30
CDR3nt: TGTGCCTGGAGTGCCCCAGACCTCTATGGCTACACCTTC
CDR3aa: CAWSAPDLYGYTF

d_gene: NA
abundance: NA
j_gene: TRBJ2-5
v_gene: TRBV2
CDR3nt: TGTGCCAGCAGCGATCGGCCGCGGGAGACCCAGTACTTC
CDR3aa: CASSDRPRETQYF

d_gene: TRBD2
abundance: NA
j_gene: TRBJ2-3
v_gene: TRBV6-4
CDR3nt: TGTGCCACCAAACTAGCGGGAAGCACAGATACGCAGTATTTT
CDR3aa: CATKLAGSTDTQYF

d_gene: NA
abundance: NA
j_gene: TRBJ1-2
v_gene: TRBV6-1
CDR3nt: TGTGCCAGCAGTGAGGGCAGGGGACTTCGTGGCTACACCTTC
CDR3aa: CASSEGRGLRGYTF

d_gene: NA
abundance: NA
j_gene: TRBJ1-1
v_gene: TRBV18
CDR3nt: TGTGCCAGCTCACCGACGATTCCAGCCAGGGAAGCTTTCTTT
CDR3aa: CASSPTIPAREAFF

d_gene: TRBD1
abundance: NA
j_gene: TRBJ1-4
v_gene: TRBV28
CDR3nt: TGTGCCAGCAGCCCCTGGGACAGGGGGGCTAATGAAAAACTGTTTTTT
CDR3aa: CASSPWDRGANEKLFF

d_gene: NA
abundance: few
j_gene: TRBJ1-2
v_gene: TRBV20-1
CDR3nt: TGCAGTGCTCCGACTGACGGCGTATACACCTTC
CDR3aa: CSAPTDGVYTF

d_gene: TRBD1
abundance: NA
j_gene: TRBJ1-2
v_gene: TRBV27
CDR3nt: TGTGCCAGCAGTTTTAAACCCCGCCTCGACAGGGGAGAAGGCTACACCTTC
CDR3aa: CASSFKPRLDRGEGYTF

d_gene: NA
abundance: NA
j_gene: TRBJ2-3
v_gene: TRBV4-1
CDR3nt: TGCGCCAGCACAAAGAACTGGGGGCTGGACGCAGATACGCAGTATTTT
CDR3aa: CASTKNWGLDADTQYF

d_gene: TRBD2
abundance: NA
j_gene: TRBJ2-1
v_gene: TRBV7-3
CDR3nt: TGTGCCAGCAGCTTAATGGCGGGGGCCTACAATGAGCAGTTCTTC
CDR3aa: CASSLMAGAYNEQFF

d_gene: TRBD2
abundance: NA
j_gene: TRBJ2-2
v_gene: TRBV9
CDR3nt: TGTGCCAGCAGCCCAACGAGCGGGGGGGCCGGGGAGCTGTTTTTT
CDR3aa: CASSPTSGGAGELFF

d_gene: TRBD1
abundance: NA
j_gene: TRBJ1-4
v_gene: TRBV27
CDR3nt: TGTGCCAGCAGTCGTAGAAAGGCCCCGGGACAGGGAGGAGAAAAACTGTTTTTT
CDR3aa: CASSRRKAPGQGGEKLFF

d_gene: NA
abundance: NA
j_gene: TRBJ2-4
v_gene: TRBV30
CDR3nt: TGTGCCTGGAGAGCCATCAAAAACATTCAGTACTTC
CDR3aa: CAWRAIKNIQYF

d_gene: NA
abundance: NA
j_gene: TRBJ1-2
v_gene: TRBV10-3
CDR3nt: TGTGCCATCAGTGACAGCGCTTATGGCTACACCTTC
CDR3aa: CAISDSAYGYTF

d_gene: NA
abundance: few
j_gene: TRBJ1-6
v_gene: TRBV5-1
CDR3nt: TGCGCCAGCAGCTTGGCCAGGGGTAATTCACCCCTCCACTTT
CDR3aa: CASSLARGNSPLHF

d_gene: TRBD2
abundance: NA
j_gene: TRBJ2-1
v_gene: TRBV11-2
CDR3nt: TGTGCCAGCAGCTTAGTATTGGGGGGGGTTAACAATGAGCAGTTCTTC
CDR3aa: CASSLVLGGVNNEQFF

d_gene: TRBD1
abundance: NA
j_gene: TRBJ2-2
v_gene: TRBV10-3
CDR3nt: TGTGCCATCAGTGTAGGGGGCGGACACACCGGGGAGCTGTTTTTT
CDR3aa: CAISVGGGHTGELFF

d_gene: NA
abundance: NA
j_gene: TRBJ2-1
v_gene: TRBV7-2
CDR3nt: TGTGCCAGCAGCGTCCAGGCGATGCAGAGCTACAATGAGCAGTTCTTC
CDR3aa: CASSVQAMQSYNEQFF

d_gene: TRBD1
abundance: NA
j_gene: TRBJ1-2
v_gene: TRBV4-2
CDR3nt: TGTGCCAGCAGCCATCTCACGAAGGGACAGGGAGAGGATGGCTACACCTTC
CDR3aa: CASSHLTKGQGEDGYTF

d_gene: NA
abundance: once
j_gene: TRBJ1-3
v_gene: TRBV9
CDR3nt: TGTGCCAGCAGCCTAGACAGATACTCTGGAAACACCATATATTTT
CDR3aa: CASSLDRYSGNTIYF

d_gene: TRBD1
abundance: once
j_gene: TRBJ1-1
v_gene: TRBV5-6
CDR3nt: TGTGCCAGCAGCTGGGACAGCTATTCCTCCACTGAAGCTTTCTTT
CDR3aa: CASSWDSYSSTEAFF

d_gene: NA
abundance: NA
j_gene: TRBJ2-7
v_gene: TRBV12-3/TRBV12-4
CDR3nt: TGTGCCAGCAGCCTCGGCTACGAGCAGTACTTC
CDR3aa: CASSLGYEQYF

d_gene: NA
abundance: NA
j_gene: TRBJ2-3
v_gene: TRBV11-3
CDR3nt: TGTGCCAGCAGCTTCAGGACTTCCACAGATACGCAGTATTTT
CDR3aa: CASSFRTSTDTQYF

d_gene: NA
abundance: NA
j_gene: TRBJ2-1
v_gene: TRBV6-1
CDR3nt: TGTGCCAGCAGTTATTTAGACAATGAGCAGTTCTTC
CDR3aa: CASSYLDNEQFF

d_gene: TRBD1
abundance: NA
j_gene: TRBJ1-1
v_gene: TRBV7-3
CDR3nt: TGTGCCAGCAGCGACGGGACAGGGCTCACTGAAGCTTTCTTT
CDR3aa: CASSDGTGLTEAFF

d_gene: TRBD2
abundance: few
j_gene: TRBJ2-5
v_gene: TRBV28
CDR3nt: TGTGCCAGCAGTTTAGGCGGCGGACTAGCGGGGGGGCGAGAAGAGACCCAGTACTTC
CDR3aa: CASSLGGGLAGGREETQYF

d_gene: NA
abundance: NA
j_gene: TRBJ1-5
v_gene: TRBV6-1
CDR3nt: TGTGCCAGCAGAGAAGGTGACAGAGACAATCAGCCCCAGCATTTT
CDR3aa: CASREGDRDNQPQHF

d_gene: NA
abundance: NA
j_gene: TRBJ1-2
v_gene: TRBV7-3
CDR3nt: TGTGCCAGCAGCCTGGGGCCGGGCAACTATGGCTACACCTTC
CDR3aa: CASSLGPGNYGYTF

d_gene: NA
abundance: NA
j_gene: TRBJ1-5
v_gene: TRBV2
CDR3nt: TGTGCCAGCAGTGAGCCCAGATTCTTGGGGCGGCCCCAGCATTTT
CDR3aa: CASSEPRFLGRPQHF

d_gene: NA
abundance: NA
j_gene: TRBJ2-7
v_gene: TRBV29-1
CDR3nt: TGCAGCGTTGATACGGGGTCGGGCGAGCAGTACTTC
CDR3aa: CSVDTGSGEQYF

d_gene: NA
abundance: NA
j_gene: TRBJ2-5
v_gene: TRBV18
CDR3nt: TGTGCCAGCTCACCCAGAGCCAGGGAGACCCAGTACTTC
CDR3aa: CASSPRARETQYF

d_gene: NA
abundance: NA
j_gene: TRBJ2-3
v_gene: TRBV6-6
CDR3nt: TGTGCCGCCGGGAAACAACAGACGGTAGATACGCAGTATTTT
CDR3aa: CAAGKQQTVDTQYF

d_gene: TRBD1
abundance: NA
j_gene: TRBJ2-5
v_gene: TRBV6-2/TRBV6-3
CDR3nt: TGTGCCAGCAGTTACGATAGACAGGGTGGCGAGACCCAGTACTTC
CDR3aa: CASSYDRQGGETQYF

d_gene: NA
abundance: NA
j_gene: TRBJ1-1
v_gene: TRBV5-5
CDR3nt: TGTGCCAGCAGCTCTATATATCAGGGTGGCGGCACTGAAGCTTTCTTT
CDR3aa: CASSSIYQGGGTEAFF